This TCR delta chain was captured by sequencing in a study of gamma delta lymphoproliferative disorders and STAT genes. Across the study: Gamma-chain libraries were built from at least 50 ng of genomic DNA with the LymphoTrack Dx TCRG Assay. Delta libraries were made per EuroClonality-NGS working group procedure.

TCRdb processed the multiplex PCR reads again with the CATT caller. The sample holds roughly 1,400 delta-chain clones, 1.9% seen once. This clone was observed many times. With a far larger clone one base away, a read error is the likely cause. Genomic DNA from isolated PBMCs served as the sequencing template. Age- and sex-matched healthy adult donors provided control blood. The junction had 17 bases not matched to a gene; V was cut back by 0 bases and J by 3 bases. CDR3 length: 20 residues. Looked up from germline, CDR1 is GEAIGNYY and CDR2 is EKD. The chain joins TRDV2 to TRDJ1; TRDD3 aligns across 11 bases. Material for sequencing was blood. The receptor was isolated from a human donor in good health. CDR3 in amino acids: CACDTVRRVLGDIVADKLIF. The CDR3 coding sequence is TGTGCCTGTGACACCGTGAGGAGAGTACTGGGGGATATAGTTGCCGATAAACTCATCTTT.